Included here is one T cell receptor (beta chain) sequence, with context. What this receptor recognizes is not known. No qualities accompany the bases; no much larger clone lies one base away. The data stem from a study of blood T cell repertoires in COVID-19 (dated by TCRdb to the early 2020s). With regard to the full study: The collaborator samples originated in the United States, Italy and Spain and spanned the acute and convalescent phases of COVID-19. The samples were drawn from the first 160 participants of the ongoing ImmuneRACE study and from under 1,500 subjects provided by 6 global collaborators. The sample metadata nearly always contained a de-identified subject ID, COVID-19 status, age in years and sex. HLA class I and class II types, where available, came from metadata supplied by the sample provider rather than from assay-based typing. The prospective study material was composed of cDNA or gDNA derived from T cells, B-cell-depleted T cells, or PBMCs. Subjects who had been exposed to COVID-19, were actively infected with it, or had recovered from it provided the deeply sampled blood TCRbeta repertoires that made up the dataset. A freely available public database, intended as a resource for researchers studying the immune response to SARS-CoV-2, is where the repertoires were released. Broad study findings and their caveats: The quantity of clinical and demographic metadata differed by source and by participant and was supplied without curation.

From the cysteine through the phenylalanine, the CDR3 covers 16 amino acids. Here the CDR3 DNA is all that survives: 48 bases in frame from base 1. The junction shows trimming of 9 bases on V and 6 bases on J, plus 23 bases between the germline ends. Per the germline V gene (reference sequence), LNHDA is the CDR1 and SQIVND is the CDR2. TCRbeta CDR3 regions were amplified from genomic DNA using the immunoSEQ Assay, a bias-controlled multiplex PCR. On the authors' methods: The number of nucleated cells in each sample was estimated by amplification of reference gene primers within the assay. Sequence reads were collapsed and filtered to measure the absolute abundance of every unique TCRbeta CDR3 rearrangement. For each sample, productive Simpson clonality was calculated as the square root of Simpson's diversity index across productive rearrangements. What TCRdb holds here is the immuneACCESS table cut down to in-frame rearrangements. Part of the clones is not present; checked against another copy, under half of the missing clones reflect an unresolved V gene, and the others are unexplained. The DNA gave D and trimming, while V, J and clone size come from that table. The sample yields about 200,000 clones; over 75% were counted once. Of the sample, less than 15% falls within the top ten clones.

Samples from volunteer blood donors who had recovered from COVID-19 were contributed by a second Seattle source. Whole blood was collected in K2EDTA tubes by collaborating institutions according to the institutions' own protocols. Collaborator samples were shipped for TCRbeta analysis as frozen whole blood, isolated PBMCs, or DNA extracted from either sample type. The sequencing sample was made of peripheral blood. This sequence uses TRBV19 and TRBJ2-2; a weak D assignment points to TRBD1 (6 bases agree). The sequence was collected from a man in his fifties who had recovered from COVID-19. DNA sequence: TGTGCCAGCAAACTCACAGGGCCGGGCTATCCCGGGGAGCTGTTTTTT. Translated, it reads CASKLTGPGYPGELFF.